What follows are 4 T cell receptor beta chains derived from one specimen sequenced in a study of T cell responses to AZD1222 COVID-19 vaccine. Clones were read by immunoSEQ multiplex PCR, and TCRdb kept only the in-frame ones, dropping some. The sample contains roughly 140,000 clones, approximately 94% of which appear only once. The sequences come from peripheral blood, collected on day 0 of AZD1222 vaccination. The receptors shown here come from an adult in good health.

J is TRBJ2-5 and V is TRBV11-2, with D hard to call. Trimming took 2 bases from V and 5 from J, leaving 12 bases between them. This CDR3 comprises 14 residues. From germline, CDR1 is SGHAT and CDR2 FQNNGV. The CDR3 region is CASSLFNGVETQYF. For the CDR3, the DNA is TGTGCCAGCAGCTTATTTAATGGGGTTGAGACCCAGTACTTC.

V gene TRBV7-9 combines with J gene TRBJ1-1, with D unresolved. From germline, CDR1 is SEHNR and CDR2 FQNEAQ (reference sequence). The V end was cut by 2 bases, the J end by 0 bases, with 7 bases between. The CDR3 is 14 residues long. The CDR3: CASSLPGMNTEAFF. In nucleotides, the CDR3 is TGTGCCAGCAGCTTACCGGGGATGAACACTGAAGCTTTCTTT.

V and J are TRBV7-2 and TRBJ2-5, with 9 nucleotides matching TRBD1. The CDR3 totals 15 residues. Trimming took 6 bases from V and 5 from J; bases not matched to a gene: 10. The germline CDR1 and CDR2 sequences are SGHTA and FQGNSA. The DNA for the CDR3 is TGTGCCAGCAGTTCCCTAACAGGGGGCTACGAGACCCAGTACTTC. Its protein product is CASSSLTGGYETQYF.

V usage is TRBV5-1 and J usage is TRBJ1-2; no clear D. CDR1 is SGHRS, CDR2 YFSETQ, per germline. CDR3 length: 16 amino acids. V lost 4 bases and J 4 bases, leaving 20 bases between the germline ends. The CDR3 DNA reads as TGCGCCAGCAGCCTGGGTACCTCAAGTAGGCCCTATGGCTACACCTTC. It codes for CASSLGTSSRPYGYTF.